The source of this T cell receptor beta chain is a study of shared clonotypes between healthy human individuals. V lost 4 bases to trimming and J lost 5 bases, with 14 bases between them. The CDR3 has 14 residues. The V gene's germline CDR1 is LGHNA and CDR2 YSLEER. Here immunoSEQ multiplex PCR was the method, and the copy in TCRdb shows in-frame clones only, minus some. The sample records fewer than 1.8 million clones, approximately 98.5% being singletons. This clone was counted a single time. The specimen sequenced was naive CD4+ T cells sorted from blood. Described subset: CD45RA+ positively selected. The chain is built from TRBV4-3 and TRBJ1-2; possibly TRBD1 for D (5 bases). The origin of this receptor is a man under 40 in good health. In nucleotides, the CDR3 is TGCGCCAGCAGCCGCGGGGCGGCGGGTTATGGCTACACCTTC. This gives the protein CASSRGAAGYGYTF.